This T cell receptor beta chain comes out of a study of blood T cell repertoires in COVID-19. The V and J ends lost 3 bases and 1 base respectively, with 5 bases between them. There are 13 residues in the CDR3. Details on this clone: The same CDR3 also results from other DNA sequences found in this sample.

Repertoires were generated with immunoSEQ multiplex PCR, while TCRdb's copy carries only in-frame clones and drops some. Counted here are about half a million clones, approximately 83% occurring once; the ten biggest clones make up approximately 2.9%. Sequenced input: peripheral blood. The rearrangement links TRBV12-3 or TRBV12-4 to TRBJ2-3; D unclear. The sequence derives from a human donor in a cohort sampled during active COVID-19. CDR3 coding DNA: TGTGCCAGCAGTTTTTCGGGCACAGATACGCAGTATTTT. This encodes CASSFSGTDTQYF.